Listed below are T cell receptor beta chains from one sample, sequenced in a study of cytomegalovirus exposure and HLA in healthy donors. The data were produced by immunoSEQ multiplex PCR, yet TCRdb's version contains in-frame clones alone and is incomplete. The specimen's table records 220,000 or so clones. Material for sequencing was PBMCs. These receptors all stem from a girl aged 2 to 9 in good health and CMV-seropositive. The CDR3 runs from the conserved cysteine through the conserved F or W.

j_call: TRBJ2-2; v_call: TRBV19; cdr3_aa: CASSVQSGELFF
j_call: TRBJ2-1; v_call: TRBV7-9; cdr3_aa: CASSSRLAGGPGGYNEQFF
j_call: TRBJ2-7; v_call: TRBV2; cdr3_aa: CASVGRSNRRSLPREQYF
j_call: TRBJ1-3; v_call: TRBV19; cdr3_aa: CASRRDRAQAGNTIYF
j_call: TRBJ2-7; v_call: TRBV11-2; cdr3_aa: CASSQQAGVGANEQYF
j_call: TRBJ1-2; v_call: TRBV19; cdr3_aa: CASSPRGGGYTF
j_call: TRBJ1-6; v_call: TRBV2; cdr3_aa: CASSSGTGSLGLHF
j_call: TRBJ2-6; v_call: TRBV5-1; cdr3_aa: CASSPDRPISGANVLTF
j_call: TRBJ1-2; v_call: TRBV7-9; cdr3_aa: CASSSSGGQGANYGYTF
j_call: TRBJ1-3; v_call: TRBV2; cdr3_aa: CASSDLQISGNTIYF
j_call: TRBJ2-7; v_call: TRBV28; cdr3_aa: CASSRDRRYEQYF
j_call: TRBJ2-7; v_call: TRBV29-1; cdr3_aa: CSVDETGHYEQYF
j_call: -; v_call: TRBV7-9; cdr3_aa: CASSLGSRVEQYF
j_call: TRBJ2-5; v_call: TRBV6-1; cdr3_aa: CASSGGRVQETQYF
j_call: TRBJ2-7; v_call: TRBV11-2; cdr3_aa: CASRGLAGSPPYEQYF
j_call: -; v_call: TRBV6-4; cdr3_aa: CASSESVSSYEQYF
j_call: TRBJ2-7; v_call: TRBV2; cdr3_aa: CASSAAGANYEQYF
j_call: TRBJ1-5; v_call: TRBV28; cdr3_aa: CASSERTGGNQPQHF
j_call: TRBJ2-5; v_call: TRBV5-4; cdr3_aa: CASSLTTEETQYF
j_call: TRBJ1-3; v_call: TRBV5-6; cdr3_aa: CASSSPGFSGNTIYF
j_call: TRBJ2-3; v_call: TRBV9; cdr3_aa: CASSPLQGTDTQYF
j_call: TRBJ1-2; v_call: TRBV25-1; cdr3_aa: CATRQEHYGYTF
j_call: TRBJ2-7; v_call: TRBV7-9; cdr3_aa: CASSPLGTAYEQYF
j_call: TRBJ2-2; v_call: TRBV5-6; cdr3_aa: CASSLEGGLAGVGELFF
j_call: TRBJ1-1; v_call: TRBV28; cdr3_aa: CASQQTIENTEAFF
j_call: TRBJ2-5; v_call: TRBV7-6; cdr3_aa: CASSLQASGGKETQYF
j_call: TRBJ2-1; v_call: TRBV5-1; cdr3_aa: CASSLVWRAADEQFF
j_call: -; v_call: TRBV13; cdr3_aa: CASSLRLAGVYEQYF
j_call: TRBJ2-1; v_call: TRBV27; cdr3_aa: CASREGPYNEQFF
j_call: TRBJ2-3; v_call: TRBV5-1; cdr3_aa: CASSLTGAIGTDTQYF
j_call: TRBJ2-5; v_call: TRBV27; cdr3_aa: CASSSSGQETQYF
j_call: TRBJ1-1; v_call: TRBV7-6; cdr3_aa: CASSLQENTEAFF
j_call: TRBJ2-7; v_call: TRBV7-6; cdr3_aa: CASSPTPSGTYEQYF
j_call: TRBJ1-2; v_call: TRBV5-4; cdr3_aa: CASSFTGQGKGNYGYTF
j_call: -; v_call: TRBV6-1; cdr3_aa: CASSEGLAATYEQYF
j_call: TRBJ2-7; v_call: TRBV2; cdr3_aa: CASSRLAGGEGSYEQYF
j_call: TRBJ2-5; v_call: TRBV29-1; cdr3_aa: CSVRLAGGMTQYF
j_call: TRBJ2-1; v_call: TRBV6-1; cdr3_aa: CASSEALGQDFDEQFF
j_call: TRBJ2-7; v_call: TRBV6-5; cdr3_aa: CASSYSRLTSYEQYF
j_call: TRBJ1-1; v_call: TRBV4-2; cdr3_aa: CASSQDGGNTEAFF